The entry that follows covers one TCR beta chain sequence. The antigen remains undetermined. TCRdb reprocessed the reads with MiXCR, giving one entry per CDR3 protein. The top ten clones hold 10% to 15% of a sample with about 770,000 distinct CDR3 sequences, about 28% of them seen once. The CDR3 has 17 residues. Germline CDR1 SGHKS, CDR2 YYEKEE (reference sequence). V was trimmed by 4 bases and J by 0 bases, leaving 17 bases between them. The sample belongs to a study of T cell repertoires in cytomegalovirus infection. Study summary: It was the public TCR beta signatures that indicated both CMV infection and matching HLA type.

The gene calls are TRBV5-5 and TRBJ1-3, with D maybe TRBD1 (5 bases). The sequence was obtained from a human donor in good health (CMV status not recorded). Some clones in this sample may be carry-over from other donors' samples. The sequencing here drew on cultured CD8+ T cells from PBMCs, taken from culture after CMV antigen stimulation. CDR3 residues: CASSREGTVTSGNTIYF. The CDR3, as DNA: TGTGCCAGCAGCCGAGAGGGGACGGTCACCTCTGGAAACACCATATATTTT.